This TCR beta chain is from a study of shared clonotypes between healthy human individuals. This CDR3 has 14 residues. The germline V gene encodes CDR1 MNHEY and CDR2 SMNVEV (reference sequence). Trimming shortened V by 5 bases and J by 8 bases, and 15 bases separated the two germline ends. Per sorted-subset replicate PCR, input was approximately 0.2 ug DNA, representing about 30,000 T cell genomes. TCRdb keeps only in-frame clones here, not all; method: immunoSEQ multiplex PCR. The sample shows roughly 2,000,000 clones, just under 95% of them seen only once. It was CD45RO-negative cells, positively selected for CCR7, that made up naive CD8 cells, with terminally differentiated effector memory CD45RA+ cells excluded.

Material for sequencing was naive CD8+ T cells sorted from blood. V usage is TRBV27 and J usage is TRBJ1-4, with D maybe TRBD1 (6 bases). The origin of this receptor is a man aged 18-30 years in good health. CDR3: CASSPRGGEEKLFF. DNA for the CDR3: TGTGCCAGCAGTCCGCGTGGGGGCGAAGAAAAACTGTTTTTT.